This paragraph covers one T cell receptor (beta chain) sequence. What it recognizes is unknown. The sample comes from a study of CD4 T cells in relation to SARS-CoV-2 and coronaviruses. Study details: Crossreactive spike epitopes shared across donors were mapped to their HLA restriction.

The CDR3 contains 15 residues. V lost 2 bases to trimming and J lost 1 base, with 11 bases between them. Germline V gene lookup returns CDR1 MGHRA and CDR2 YSYEKL. Study results and limitations: Crossreactivity was assessed only for spike protein, not other viral proteins.

Produced via immunoSEQ multiplex PCR; TCRdb's table is partial and in-frame only. The sample holds 68,000 or so clones, more than 80% seen once. Before the COVID-19 pandemic, during about 2010-2018, CD4+ T cells were taken from unexposed donors. Sequencing used naive CD4+ T cells from PBMCs. Indicated subset: naive CD4+ T cells isolated by negative enrichment. The chain is built from TRBV4-1 and TRBJ1-2, with D possibly TRBD1 on 5 matching bases. This receptor was identified in a human donor in good health. The CDR3 sequence is CASSQPGPNNYGYTF. DNA for the CDR3: TGCGCCAGCAGCCAACCGGGACCGAATAACTATGGCTACACCTTC.